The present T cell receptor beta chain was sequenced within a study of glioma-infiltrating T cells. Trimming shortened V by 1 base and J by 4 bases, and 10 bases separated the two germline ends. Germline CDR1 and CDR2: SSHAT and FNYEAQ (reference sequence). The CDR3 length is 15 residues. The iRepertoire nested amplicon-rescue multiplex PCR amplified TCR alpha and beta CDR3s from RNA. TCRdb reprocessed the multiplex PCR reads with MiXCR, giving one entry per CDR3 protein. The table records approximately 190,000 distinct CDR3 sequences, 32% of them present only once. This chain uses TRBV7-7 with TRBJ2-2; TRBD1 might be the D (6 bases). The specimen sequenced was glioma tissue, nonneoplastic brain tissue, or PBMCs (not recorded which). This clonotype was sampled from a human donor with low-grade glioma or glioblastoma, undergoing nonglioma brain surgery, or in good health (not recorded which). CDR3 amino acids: CASSLDRAVTGELFF. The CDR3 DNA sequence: TGTGCCAGCAGCTTAGACAGGGCCGTCACCGGGGAGCTGTTTTTT.